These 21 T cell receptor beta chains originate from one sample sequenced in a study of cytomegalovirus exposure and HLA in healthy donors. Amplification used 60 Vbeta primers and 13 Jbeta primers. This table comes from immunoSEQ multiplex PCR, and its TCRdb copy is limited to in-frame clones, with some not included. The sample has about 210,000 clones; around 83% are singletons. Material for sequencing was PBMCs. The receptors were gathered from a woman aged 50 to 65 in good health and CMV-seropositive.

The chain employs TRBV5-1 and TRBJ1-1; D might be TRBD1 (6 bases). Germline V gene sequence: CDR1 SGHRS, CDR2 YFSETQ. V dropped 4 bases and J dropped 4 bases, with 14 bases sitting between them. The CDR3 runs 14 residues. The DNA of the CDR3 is TGCGCCAGCAGCCTAGGACAGTCGATCACTGAAGCTTTCTTT. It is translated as CASSLGQSITEAFF.

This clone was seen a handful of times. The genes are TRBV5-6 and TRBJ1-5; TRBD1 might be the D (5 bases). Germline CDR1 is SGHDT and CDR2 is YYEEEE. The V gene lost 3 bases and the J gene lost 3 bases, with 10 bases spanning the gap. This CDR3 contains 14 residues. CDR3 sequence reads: CASSYRQTNQPQHF. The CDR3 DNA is TGTGCCAGCAGCTACCGACAGACCAATCAGCCCCAGCATTTT. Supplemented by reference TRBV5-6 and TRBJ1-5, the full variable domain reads DAGVTQSPTHLIKTRGQQVTLRCSPKSGHDTVSWYQQALGQGPQFIFQYYEEEERQRGNFPDRFSGHQFPNYSSELNVNALLLGDSALYLCASSYRQTNQPQHFGDGTRLSIL.

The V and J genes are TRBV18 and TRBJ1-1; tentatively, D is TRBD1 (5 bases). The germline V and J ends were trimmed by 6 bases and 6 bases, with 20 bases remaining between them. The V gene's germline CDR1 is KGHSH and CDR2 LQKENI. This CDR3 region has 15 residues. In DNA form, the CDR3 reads TGTGCCAGCTCCCCCTCGGGGGAAAGGGCCGCTGAAGCTTTCTTT. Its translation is CASSPSGERAAEAFF.

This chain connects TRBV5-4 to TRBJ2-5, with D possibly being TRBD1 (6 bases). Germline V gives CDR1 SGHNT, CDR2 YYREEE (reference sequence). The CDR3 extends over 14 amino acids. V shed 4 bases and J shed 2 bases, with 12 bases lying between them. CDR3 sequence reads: CASSPGQTQETQYF. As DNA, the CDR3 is TGTGCCAGCAGCCCGGGACAAACGCAAGAGACCCAGTACTTC.

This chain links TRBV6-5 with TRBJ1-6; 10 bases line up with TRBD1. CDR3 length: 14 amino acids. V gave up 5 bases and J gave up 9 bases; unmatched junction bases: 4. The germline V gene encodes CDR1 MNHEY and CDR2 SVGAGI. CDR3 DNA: TGTGCCAGCAGTAACCGGGACAGGGGTTCACCCCTCCACTTT. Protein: CASSNRDRGSPLHF.

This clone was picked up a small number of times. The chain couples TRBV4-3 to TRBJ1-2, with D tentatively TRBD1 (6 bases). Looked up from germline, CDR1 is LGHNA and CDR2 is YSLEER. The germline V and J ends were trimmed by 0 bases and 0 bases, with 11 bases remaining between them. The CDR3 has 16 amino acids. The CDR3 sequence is CASSQEGAEANYGYTF. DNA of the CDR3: TGCGCCAGCAGCCAAGAGGGGGCCGAAGCTAACTATGGCTACACCTTC.

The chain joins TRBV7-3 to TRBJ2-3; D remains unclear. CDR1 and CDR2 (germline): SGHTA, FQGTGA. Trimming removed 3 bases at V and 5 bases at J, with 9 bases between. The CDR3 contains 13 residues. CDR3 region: CASSFGPGDTQYF. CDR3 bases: TGTGCCAGCAGCTTCGGTCCGGGAGATACGCAGTATTTT.

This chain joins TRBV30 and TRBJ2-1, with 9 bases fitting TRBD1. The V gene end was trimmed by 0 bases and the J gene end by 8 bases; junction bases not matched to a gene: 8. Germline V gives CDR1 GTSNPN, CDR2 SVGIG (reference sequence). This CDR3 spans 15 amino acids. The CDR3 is CAWSVRQGGSDEQFF. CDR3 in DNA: TGTGCCTGGAGTGTACGACAGGGGGGTAGTGATGAGCAGTTCTTC. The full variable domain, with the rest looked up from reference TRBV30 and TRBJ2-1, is SQTIHQWPATLVQPVGSPLSLECTVEGTSNPNLYWYRQAAGRGLQLLFYSVGIGQISSEVPQNLSASRPQDRQFILSSKKLLLSDSGFYLCAWSVRQGGSDEQFFGPGTRLTVL.

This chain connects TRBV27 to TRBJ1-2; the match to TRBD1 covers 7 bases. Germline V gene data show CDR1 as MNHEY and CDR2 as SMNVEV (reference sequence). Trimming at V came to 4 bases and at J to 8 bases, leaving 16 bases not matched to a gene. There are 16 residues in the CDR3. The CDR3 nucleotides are TGTGCCAGCAGTTCCCATCTATCAGGACAGGTTGTAGGCTACACCTTC. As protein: CASSSHLSGQVVGYTF.

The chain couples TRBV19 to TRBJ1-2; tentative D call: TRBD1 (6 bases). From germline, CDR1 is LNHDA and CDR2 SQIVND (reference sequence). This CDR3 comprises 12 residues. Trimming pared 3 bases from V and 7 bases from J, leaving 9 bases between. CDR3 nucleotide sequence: TGTGCCAGTAGTATTGGCAGGGGTGGCTACACCTTC. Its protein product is CASSIGRGGYTF.

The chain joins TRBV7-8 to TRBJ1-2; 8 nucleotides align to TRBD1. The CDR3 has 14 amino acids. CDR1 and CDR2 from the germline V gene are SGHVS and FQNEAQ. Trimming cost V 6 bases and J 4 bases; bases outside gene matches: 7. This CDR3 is CASREGQESYGYTF. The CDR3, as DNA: TGTGCCAGCAGAGAGGGACAGGAGTCCTATGGCTACACCTTC.

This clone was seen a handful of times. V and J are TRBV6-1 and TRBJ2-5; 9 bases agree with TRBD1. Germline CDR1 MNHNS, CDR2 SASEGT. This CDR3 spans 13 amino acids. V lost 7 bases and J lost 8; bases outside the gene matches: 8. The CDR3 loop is CASKGTGSRTQYF. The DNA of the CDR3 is TGTGCCAGCAAGGGGACAGGGAGTAGAACCCAGTACTTC.

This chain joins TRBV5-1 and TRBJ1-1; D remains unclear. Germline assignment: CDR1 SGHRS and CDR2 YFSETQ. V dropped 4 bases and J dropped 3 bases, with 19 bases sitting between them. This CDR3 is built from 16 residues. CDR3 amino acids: CASSPRGGIGYTEAFF. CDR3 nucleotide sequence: TGCGCCAGCAGCCCCCGGGGAGGAATTGGTTACACTGAAGCTTTCTTT.

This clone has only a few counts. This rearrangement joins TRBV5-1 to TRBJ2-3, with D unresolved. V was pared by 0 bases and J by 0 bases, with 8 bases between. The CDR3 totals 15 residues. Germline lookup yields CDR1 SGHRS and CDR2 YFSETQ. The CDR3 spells CASSLEGRSTDTQYF. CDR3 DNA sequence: TGCGCCAGCAGCTTGGAAGGCAGGAGCACAGATACGCAGTATTTT.

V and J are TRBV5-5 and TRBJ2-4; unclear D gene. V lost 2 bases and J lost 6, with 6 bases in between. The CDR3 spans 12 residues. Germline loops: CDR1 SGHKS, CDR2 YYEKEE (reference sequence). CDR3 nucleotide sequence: TGTGCCAGCAGCTTTTACAGAAACATTCAGTACTTC. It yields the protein CASSFYRNIQYF.

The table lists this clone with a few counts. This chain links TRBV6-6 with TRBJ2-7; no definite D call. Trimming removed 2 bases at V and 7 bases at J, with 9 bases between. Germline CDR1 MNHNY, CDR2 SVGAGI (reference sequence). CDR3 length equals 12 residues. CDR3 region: CASSYGQAEQYF. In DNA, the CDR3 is TGTGCCAGCAGTTACGGTCAGGCTGAGCAGTACTTC.

This chain's CDR3 is CASSQGQYERGKETQYF. The DNA for the CDR3 is TGCGCCAGCAGCCAGGGCCAATATGAGAGAGGGAAAGAGACCCAGTACTTC. The chain joins TRBV4-1 to TRBJ2-5, with D perhaps TRBD2 (5 bases). The V gene lost 3 bases and the J gene lost 3 bases, with 20 bases spanning the gap. Germline V CDR1 and CDR2: MGHRA, YSYEKL. CDR3 length equals 17 residues.

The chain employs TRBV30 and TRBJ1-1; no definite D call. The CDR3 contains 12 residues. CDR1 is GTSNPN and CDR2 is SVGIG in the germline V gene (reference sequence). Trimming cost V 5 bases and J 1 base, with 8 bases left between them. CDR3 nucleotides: TGTGCCTGGGGACTCCCGAACACTGAAGCTTTCTTT. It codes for CAWGLPNTEAFF.

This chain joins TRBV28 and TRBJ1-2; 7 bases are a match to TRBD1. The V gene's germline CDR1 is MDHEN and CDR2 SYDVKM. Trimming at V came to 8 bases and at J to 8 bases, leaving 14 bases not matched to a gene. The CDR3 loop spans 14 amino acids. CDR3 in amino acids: CASEIGDRSMGYTF. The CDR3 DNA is TGTGCCAGCGAGATTGGGGACAGATCTATGGGCTACACCTTC.

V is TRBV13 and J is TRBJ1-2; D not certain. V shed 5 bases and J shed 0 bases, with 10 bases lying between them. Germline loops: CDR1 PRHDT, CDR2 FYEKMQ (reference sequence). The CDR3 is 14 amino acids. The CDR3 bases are TGTGCCAGCAGCAAGGAAGACACTAACTATGGCTACACCTTC. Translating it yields CASSKEDTNYGYTF.

The CDR3 bases are TGCGCCAGCAACTCACGGTACGGACATAGCACAGATACGCAGTATTTT. Residues: CASNSRYGHSTDTQYF. The rearrangement joins TRBV10-1 to TRBJ2-3; D is possibly TRBD1 (5 bases). Trimming took 7 bases from V and 0 from J, leaving 17 bases between them. CDR1 and CDR2 (germline): WNHNN, SYGVQD (reference sequence). The CDR3 is made up of 16 amino acids.